This TCR beta chain was captured in a study of OX40 agonist ivuxolimab in advanced cancers. On the study more broadly: Prior anti-PD-1, anti-PD-L1 or anti-CTLA-4 therapy was allowed; less than 45% had some.

As for this clone: No antigen is known for it.

V lost 6 bases, J lost 4 bases, and 4 bases stayed unmatched. From germline, CDR1 is MDHEN and CDR2 SYDVKM. The CDR3 covers 14 residues. Profiled with immunoSEQ multiplex PCR; TCRdb holds only in-frame clones, not every one. The table shows 45,000 to 65,000 clones, with roughly 90% occurring only once. Patients were ineligible given autoimmune disease history or systemic immunosuppression. The study, taken as a whole, reports: Mean expanded clone counts were higher in CD8+ than CD4+ T cells. At 0.1 to 3.0 mg/kg and by week 6, clonal expansion occurred in CD4+ and CD8+ blood T cells.

The sequence derives from an adult with an advanced solid tumor such as melanoma, head and neck, liver or kidney cancer. The rearrangement uses TRBV28 and TRBJ2-2; 8 bases are shared with TRBD1. The source was CD4+ or CD8+ T cells sorted from blood, collected in a trial of the OX40 agonist ivuxolimab. The CDR3 protein is CASRGQAATGELFF. CDR3 DNA sequence: TGTGCCAGCAGGGGACAGGCAGCCACCGGGGAGCTGTTTTTT.